These T cell receptor beta chains were read from a single sample in a study of cytotoxic CD8 clonotypes in ibrutinib-treated CLL. Sequencing used immunoSEQ multiplex PCR; TCRdb keeps in-frame clones, though not all of them. The profile shows roughly 63,000 clones, roughly 59% of them singletons. Here the sequenced sample was PBMCs, taken after 12 months of ibrutinib treatment. All receptors derive from a human donor with chronic lymphocytic leukemia. The CDR3 runs from the conserved cysteine through the conserved F or W. D genes are given only for firm matches. Clone size is stated in some rows and not others, as once, few, many or a class when expanded.

>NA|NA|TRBV28|TRBJ2-5|10
CASSLGTQYF
TGTGCCAGCAGTTTGGGGACCCAGTACTTC
>TRBD1|few|TRBV10-3|TRBJ2-5|15
CAISDWTGMVETQYF
TGTGCCATCAGTGATTGGACAGGCATGGTGGAGACCCAGTACTTC
>TRBD2|NA|TRBV7-6|TRBJ2-7|14
CASSPSAGGYEQYF
TGTGCCAGCAGCCCCTCCGCGGGAGGGTACGAGCAGTACTTC
>TRBD1|few|TRBV13|TRBJ1-6|15
CASRLKGAYNSPLHF
TGTGCCAGCAGGCTAAAGGGGGCATATAATTCACCCCTCCACTTT
>NA|many|TRBV6-5|TRBJ2-7|14
CASRGSGASYEQYF
TGTGCCAGCAGAGGGTCGGGGGCGTCCTACGAGCAGTACTTC
>TRBD1|few|TRBV28|TRBJ1-5|16
CASSWRGTGVIEPQHF
TGTGCCAGCAGTTGGCGGGGGACAGGGGTGATTGAGCCCCAGCATTTT
>NA|NA|TRBV18|TRBJ2-3|15
CASSPRQGTTDTQYF
TGTGCCAGCTCACCACGGCAGGGTACAACAGATACGCAGTATTTT
>NA|NA|TRBV7-6|TRBJ2-1|13
CASSRVPYNEQFF
TGTGCCAGCAGCCGCGTTCCCTACAATGAGCAGTTCTTC
>TRBD1|NA|TRBV2|TRBJ1-4|14
CASSTGGTGLKLFF
TGTGCCAGCTCGACAGGGGGTACGGGATTGAAACTGTTTTTT
>NA|NA|TRBV30|TRBJ2-5|14
CAWSVRANWETQYF
TGTGCCTGGAGTGTACGGGCTAACTGGGAGACCCAGTACTTC
>NA|NA|TRBV5-1|TRBJ1-2|16
CASSSTNPGQKDGYTF
TGCGCCAGCAGCAGTACCAACCCCGGACAGAAGGATGGCTACACCTTC
>NA|NA|TRBV5-8|TRBJ1-5|11
CASSRAWPQHF
TGTGCCAGCAGCCGAGCTTGGCCCCAGCATTTT
>NA|few|TRBV5-1|TRBJ2-5|13
CASSDTMGETQYF
TGCGCCAGCAGCGACACCATGGGGGAGACCCAGTACTTC